The source of this TCR beta chain is a study of beta chain features in type 1 diabetes. Study in general: Sorted cells examined across all samples numbered 107,917,701. Whole-study results and caveats: Patients showed naive, central memory and Treg TCRB repertoires that appeared more similar than those of healthy donors.

Germline trimming cut 6 bases from V and 1 base from J; bases unmatched to any gene: 4. Germline V gene data show CDR1 as SQVTM and CDR2 as ANQGSEA. This CDR3 region has 14 residues. Per donor, one heparinised blood draw averaged around 110 mL. TCRB transcripts that were expressed got sequenced, as all of the isolated RNA had been reverse transcribed. The protocol was immunoSEQ multiplex PCR, while the TCRdb copy is restricted to in-frame clones and leaves out a portion. The table shows 150,000 or so clones, with about a tenth occurring only once. This clone was observed many times. Antigen specificity is unknown.

This chain uses TRBV29-1 with TRBJ2-7; 12 bases map to TRBD2. The sequenced material came from central memory CD4+ T cells from blood. This sequence originates from a man between 18 and 29 years old in good health. CDR3: CSVRTSGASYEQYF. CDR3 in DNA: TGCAGCGTAAGGACTAGCGGGGCTTCCTACGAGCAGTACTTC.